The rows below give T cell receptor beta chains drawn from one sample of a study of T-cell reconstitution after alpha-beta-depleted transplantation in children. TCRdb itself ran the PCR reads through MiXCR, one entry per CDR3 protein. This sample yields about 210,000 distinct CDR3 sequences, of which more than 15% are seen a single time; just under 45% belongs to the top ten. This specimen was PBMCs, mostly from graft donor cells, taken 360 days after TCRalphabeta/CD19-depleted stem cell transplant. The source is a male patient between 2 and 15 years old who had a stem cell transplant for acute lymphoblastic leukemia, so the T cells may come from the graft donor. Both conserved end residues are part of each CDR3. The D gene is left open where the match is weak. The listing skips clone size in some rows; elsewhere it reads once, few, many or a size class.

J gene	V gene	D gene	CDR3 length	clone size	CDR3 DNA	CDR3 protein
TRBJ2-7	TRBV6-1	NA	14	few	TGTGCCAGCACCCGGTCCGGGGCCCACAACGAGCAGTACTTC	CASTRSGAHNEQYF
TRBJ1-3	TRBV20-1	NA	14	NA	TGCAGTGCTCGGTTAGGAGAGTCTGGAAACACCATATATTTT	CSARLGESGNTIYF
TRBJ2-6	TRBV5-1	TRBD1	17	NA	TGCGCCAGCAGCTTGGTAGGGGGCCCGGCTGGGGCCAACGTCCTGACTTTC	CASSLVGGPAGANVLTF
TRBJ2-5	TRBV14	NA	13	NA	TGTGCCAGCAGCCAGGGTCTACAAGAGACCCAGTACTTC	CASSQGLQETQYF
TRBJ1-5	TRBV11-2	NA	16	NA	TGTGCCAGCAGCTCCACCGGGCCTCATAGCAATCAGCCCCAGCATTTT	CASSSTGPHSNQPQHF
TRBJ2-2	TRBV20-1	TRBD2	15	NA	TGCAGTGCGGATGATGCGGGGGGGAACACCGGGGAGCTGTTTTTT	CSADDAGGNTGELFF
TRBJ2-7	TRBV7-8	TRBD1	17	few	TGTGCCAGCAGCTTACCTATATCCGGACAGGGGGCCTACGAGCAGTACTTC	CASSLPISGQGAYEQYF
TRBJ2-7	TRBV30	NA	13	NA	TGTGCCTGGAGTGTAACTAGCCCCCACGAGCAGTACTTC	CAWSVTSPHEQYF
TRBJ2-1	TRBV28	TRBD2	16	NA	TGTGCCAGCAGTCTGAGCGGGATGGGGTCCTACAATGAGCAGTTCTTC	CASSLSGMGSYNEQFF
TRBJ1-3	TRBV9	NA	15	few	TGTGCCAGCAGCCTTCTTGGGAGCTCTGGAAACACCATATATTTT	CASSLLGSSGNTIYF
TRBJ1-1	TRBV28	NA	14	NA	TGTGCCAGCCGACCGGGGGACATGAACACTGAAGCTTTCTTT	CASRPGDMNTEAFF
TRBJ1-1	TRBV19	TRBD1	15	NA	TGTGCCAGTAGTACGGACAGGGATGGGAACACTGAAGCTTTCTTT	CASSTDRDGNTEAFF
TRBJ2-2	TRBV12-3/TRBV12-4	NA	16	few	TGTGCCAGCAGTTTAAGCCCCTTGGGAAACACCGGGGAGCTGTTTTTT	CASSLSPLGNTGELFF
TRBJ2-1	TRBV5-1	NA	13	few	TGCGCCAGCAGCTTGGCCGGGGTCGATGAGCAGTTCTTC	CASSLAGVDEQFF
TRBJ1-5	TRBV7-9	NA	17	NA	TGTGCCAGCAGCTTAGCGAAGGGGCTCAGGACCAATCAGCCCCAGCATTTT	CASSLAKGLRTNQPQHF
TRBJ2-3	TRBV18	TRBD2	16	few	TGTGCCAGCTCACTGGTAGCGGGAGTGACCTCAGATACGCAGTATTTT	CASSLVAGVTSDTQYF
TRBJ1-6	TRBV3-1	TRBD1	15	NA	TGTGCCAGCAGCCTCGCGACAGGGGTCGGTTCACCCCTCCACTTT	CASSLATGVGSPLHF
TRBJ2-1	TRBV10-2	NA	12	NA	TGCGCCAGCAGTGAGTTCCAGGGGGGGACGTTCTTC	CASSEFQGGTFF
TRBJ2-5	TRBV7-8	NA	16	NA	TGTGCCAGCAGCTTATTTCGGGCGGGGGCAGGGGAGACCCAGTACTTC	CASSLFRAGAGETQYF
TRBJ2-7	TRBV4-2	NA	13	NA	TGTGCCAGCAGCCAAGAGGCCTCCTACGAGCAGTACTTC	CASSQEASYEQYF
TRBJ2-7	TRBV4-2	NA	12	few	TGTGCCAGCAGCCACCCCGGGTACCAGCAGTACTTC	CASSHPGYQQYF
TRBJ2-1	TRBV27	TRBD1	16	NA	TGTGCCAGCAGTTTATCCGGGACAGGGAGCCCTGGTGAGCAGTTCTTC	CASSLSGTGSPGEQFF
TRBJ2-3	TRBV20-1	TRBD2	15	NA	TGCAGTGCTAGACGTCTAGCGGGGGGGGTTTATACGCAGTATTTT	CSARRLAGGVYTQYF
TRBJ1-3	TRBV5-1	NA	16	few	TGCGCCAGCAGCTTGGGCCAGGGCAGTTCTGGAAACACCATATATTTT	CASSLGQGSSGNTIYF
TRBJ1-1	TRBV3-1	TRBD1	17	NA	TGTGCCAGCAGCCAAACCCGGGACAGGGGGCTGGACACTGAAGCTTTCTTT	CASSQTRDRGLDTEAFF
TRBJ1-6	TRBV4-2	NA	14	NA	TGTGCCAGCAGCCAAGAGGGAAGGGATTCACCCCTCCACTTT	CASSQEGRDSPLHF
TRBJ2-7	TRBV27	NA	14	few	TGTGCCAGCAGTTTCCTCGACAGCTCCTACGAGCAGTACTTC	CASSFLDSSYEQYF
TRBJ1-1	TRBV5-1	TRBD1	15	NA	TGCGCCAGCACCGGGAATTCGCAGGGGGGGACTGAAGCTTTCTTT	CASTGNSQGGTEAFF
TRBJ1-2	TRBV20-1	TRBD1	12	NA	TGCAGTGCCAACAGGGGGGCCTATGGCTACACCTTC	CSANRGAYGYTF
TRBJ2-7	TRBV12-3/TRBV12-4	TRBD2	14	NA	TGTGCCAGCAGCCCAGCGGGAGGGCCCGTCGAGCAGTACTTC	CASSPAGGPVEQYF
TRBJ2-7	TRBV9	NA	14	NA	TGTGCCAGCAGCGTAGAACAGGGACCCTACGAGCAGTACTTC	CASSVEQGPYEQYF
TRBJ2-1	TRBV10-3	NA	16	few	TGTGCCATCAGTGAGAAAAGAGGGACGGTAGACAATGAGCAGTTCTTC	CAISEKRGTVDNEQFF
TRBJ1-6	TRBV12-3/TRBV12-4	NA	14	NA	TGTGCCAGCAGTTTAGGACACTGGGATTCACCCCTCCACTTT	CASSLGHWDSPLHF
TRBJ2-7	TRBV15	NA	13	NA	TGTGCCACCAGGCCGGGACATAGCTACGAGCAGTACTTC	CATRPGHSYEQYF
TRBJ1-1	TRBV5-1	NA	16	few	TGCGCCAGCAGCGACGGACTGGGAACGGGGTACACTGAAGCTTTCTTT	CASSDGLGTGYTEAFF
TRBJ1-5	TRBV6-4	NA	19	NA	TGTGCCAGCAGGGGACTCTCAGTGACAGGACCTTATAGCAATCAGCCCCAGCATTTT	CASRGLSVTGPYSNQPQHF
TRBJ2-3	TRBV15	NA	14	few	TGTGCCACCAGCAGAAATAGAATACTAGATACGCAGTATTTT	CATSRNRILDTQYF
TRBJ2-7	TRBV21-1	NA	14	few	TGTGCCAGCAGCGCTCCGGGACCGATCTACGAGCAGTACTTC	CASSAPGPIYEQYF
TRBJ1-5	TRBV20-1	NA	11	few	TGCAGTGCTAGTTCCGGTCAGCCCCAGCATTTT	CSASSGQPQHF
TRBJ2-1	TRBV7-7	NA	15	NA	TGTGCCAGCAGCTTCGGGGCCAGCTCCTACAATGAGCAGTTCTTC	CASSFGASSYNEQFF
TRBJ1-1	TRBV20-1	NA	14	NA	TGCAGTGCTAGAGCGGGGGCCTTGAACACTGAAGCTTTCTTT	CSARAGALNTEAFF
TRBJ2-1	TRBV7-9	NA	13	NA	TGTGCCAGCAGCGAACAGGGTCTAAATGAGCAGTTCTTC	CASSEQGLNEQFF
TRBJ1-1	TRBV29-1	NA	14	NA	TGCAGCGTTTTGGCAGGAGCTATGAACACTGAAGCTTTCTTT	CSVLAGAMNTEAFF